A selection of T cell receptor beta chains follows, all from one sample in a study of shared clonotypes between healthy human individuals. This table comes from immunoSEQ multiplex PCR, and its TCRdb copy is limited to in-frame clones, with some not included. The sample holds nearly 2 million clones, over 85% seen once. What was sequenced was naive CD8+ T cells sorted from blood. The source of these receptors is a young man in good health. Each CDR3 is given with its conserved first and last residue. The order of the fields is D gene, J gene, V gene, clone size, CDR3 protein, CDR3 DNA. D genes are given only for firm matches. For some rows the clone size is stated as once, few or many, or as a class when expanded; others skip it.

D gene: TRBD2
J gene: TRBJ2-2
V gene: TRBV9
clone size: .
CDR3 protein: CASSASGTGELFF
CDR3 DNA: TGTGCCAGCAGCGCTAGCGGCACCGGGGAGCTGTTTTTT

D gene: TRBD2
J gene: TRBJ2-2
V gene: TRBV27
clone size: .
CDR3 protein: CASSFLAGGFDTGELFF
CDR3 DNA: TGTGCCAGCAGTTTTCTAGCGGGAGGATTCGACACCGGGGAGCTGTTTTTT

D gene: .
J gene: TRBJ2-7
V gene: TRBV5-3
clone size: .
CDR3 protein: CARRSQSIEHGGCEQYF
CDR3 DNA: TGTGCCAGAAGGTCTCAAAGTATAGAGCACGGCGGGTGCGAGCAGTACTTC

D gene: .
J gene: TRBJ1-5
V gene: TRBV7-9
clone size: once
CDR3 protein: CASSLAGGFGRNDQPQHF
CDR3 DNA: TGTGCCAGCAGCTTAGCAGGGGGGTTCGGGAGAAACGATCAGCCCCAGCATTTT

D gene: TRBD1
J gene: TRBJ2-1
V gene: TRBV9
clone size: .
CDR3 protein: CASSVEGTGDEQFF
CDR3 DNA: TGTGCCAGCAGCGTAGAAGGGACAGGGGATGAGCAGTTCTTC

D gene: TRBD2
J gene: TRBJ2-3
V gene: TRBV2
clone size: once
CDR3 protein: CASSEDGTSGTADTQYF
CDR3 DNA: TGTGCCAGCAGTGAAGATGGGACTAGCGGGACTGCAGATACGCAGTATTTT

D gene: .
J gene: TRBJ2-5
V gene: TRBV6-9
clone size: .
CDR3 protein: CASPERAGRPLQETQYF
CDR3 DNA: TGTGCCAGCCCGGAAAGGGCAGGACGGCCCTTACAAGAGACCCAGTACTTC

D gene: TRBD2
J gene: TRBJ2-3
V gene: TRBV13
clone size: once
CDR3 protein: CASSRTSGRDTQYF
CDR3 DNA: TGTGCCAGCAGCCGGACTAGCGGGAGGGATACGCAGTATTTT

D gene: TRBD1
J gene: TRBJ1-1
V gene: TRBV6-6
clone size: .
CDR3 protein: CASSYPSGGSTEAFF
CDR3 DNA: TGTGCCAGCAGTTACCCCTCAGGGGGTAGTACTGAAGCTTTCTTT

D gene: .
J gene: TRBJ2-2
V gene: TRBV15
clone size: .
CDR3 protein: CATGTPYTGELFF
CDR3 DNA: TGTGCCACCGGGACCCCCTACACCGGGGAGCTGTTTTTT

D gene: TRBD1
J gene: TRBJ2-7
V gene: TRBV9
clone size: .
CDR3 protein: CASSVEGQGGYEQYF
CDR3 DNA: TGTGCCAGCAGCGTAGAAGGACAGGGGGGCTACGAGCAGTACTTC

D gene: .
J gene: TRBJ2-7
V gene: TRBV4-1
clone size: .
CDR3 protein: CASSQDLWGYYEQYF
CDR3 DNA: TGCGCCAGCAGCCAAGATCTCTGGGGGTACTACGAGCAGTACTTC

D gene: TRBD1
J gene: TRBJ2-7
V gene: TRBV2
clone size: .
CDR3 protein: CASGTGAYEQYF
CDR3 DNA: TGTGCCAGCGGGACAGGGGCGTACGAGCAGTACTTC

D gene: TRBD2
J gene: TRBJ2-7
V gene: TRBV4-3
clone size: .
CDR3 protein: CASSQEVGGRAYEQYF
CDR3 DNA: TGCGCCAGCAGCCAAGAGGTCGGCGGGAGGGCCTATGAGCAGTACTTC

D gene: TRBD2
J gene: TRBJ2-7
V gene: TRBV2
clone size: .
CDR3 protein: CASSDPGLAGGTSYEQYF
CDR3 DNA: TGTGCCAGCAGTGACCCGGGACTAGCGGGGGGAACCTCCTACGAGCAGTACTTC

D gene: .
J gene: TRBJ1-5
V gene: TRBV5-6
clone size: .
CDR3 protein: CASSLALEGNQPQHF
CDR3 DNA: TGTGCCAGCAGCTTGGCCCTGGAGGGGAATCAGCCCCAGCATTTT

D gene: TRBD2
J gene: TRBJ2-2
V gene: TRBV27
clone size: .
CDR3 protein: CASSLASGREGTGELFF
CDR3 DNA: TGTGCCAGCAGTTTGGCTAGCGGGAGGGAGGGCACCGGGGAGCTGTTTTTT

D gene: TRBD1
J gene: TRBJ1-2
V gene: TRBV2
clone size: .
CDR3 protein: CASSGGTGEGYTF
CDR3 DNA: TGTGCCAGCAGTGGGGGGACAGGGGAAGGCTACACCTTC

D gene: .
J gene: TRBJ2-3
V gene: TRBV5-1
clone size: .
CDR3 protein: CASSFSTDTQYF
CDR3 DNA: TGCGCCAGCAGCTTTTCCACAGATACGCAGTATTTT

D gene: TRBD1
J gene: TRBJ2-1
V gene: TRBV9
clone size: .
CDR3 protein: CASSMRGPHEQFF
CDR3 DNA: TGTGCCAGCAGCATGAGGGGGCCCCATGAGCAGTTCTTC

D gene: .
J gene: TRBJ2-7
V gene: TRBV19
clone size: .
CDR3 protein: CASSLQGGSGYEQYF
CDR3 DNA: TGTGCCAGTAGTCTCCAGGGGGGTAGCGGGTACGAGCAGTACTTC

D gene: .
J gene: TRBJ2-7
V gene: TRBV29-1
clone size: .
CDR3 protein: CSVEADSYEQYF
CDR3 DNA: TGCAGCGTTGAAGCTGACTCCTACGAGCAGTACTTC

D gene: .
J gene: TRBJ2-5
V gene: TRBV29-1
clone size: .
CDR3 protein: CSVEEATAGRSLETQYF
CDR3 DNA: TGCAGCGTTGAAGAGGCGACAGCAGGTCGCTCTCTCGAGACCCAGTACTTC

D gene: TRBD1
J gene: TRBJ2-7
V gene: TRBV30
clone size: .
CDR3 protein: CACHAGGPYEQYF
CDR3 DNA: TGTGCCTGCCACGCAGGGGGCCCCTACGAGCAGTACTTC

D gene: TRBD2
J gene: TRBJ2-1
V gene: TRBV10-3
clone size: .
CDR3 protein: CAIRNTSGGVNEQFF
CDR3 DNA: TGTGCCATCAGGAACACTAGCGGGGGCGTCAATGAGCAGTTCTTC

D gene: TRBD2
J gene: TRBJ2-1
V gene: TRBV4-1
clone size: .
CDR3 protein: CASRVAGLADYNEQFF
CDR3 DNA: TGCGCCAGCAGGGTGGCGGGGCTAGCGGACTACAATGAGCAGTTCTTC

D gene: .
J gene: TRBJ2-2
V gene: TRBV9
clone size: .
CDR3 protein: CASSLGPNTGELFF
CDR3 DNA: TGTGCCAGCAGCTTGGGCCCAAACACCGGGGAGCTGTTTTTT

D gene: .
J gene: TRBJ1-1
V gene: TRBV27
clone size: .
CDR3 protein: CASKDGGTEAFF
CDR3 DNA: TGTGCCAGTAAAGATGGAGGCACTGAAGCTTTCTTT

D gene: TRBD2
J gene: TRBJ2-7
V gene: TRBV11-3
clone size: .
CDR3 protein: CASSLGIYVGDYYEQYF
CDR3 DNA: TGTGCCAGCAGCTTAGGAATCTATGTCGGGGACTACTACGAGCAGTACTTC

D gene: .
J gene: TRBJ1-1
V gene: TRBV6-1
clone size: .
CDR3 protein: CASSYKGNTEAFF
CDR3 DNA: TGTGCCAGCAGCTACAAGGGGAACACTGAAGCTTTCTTT

D gene: .
J gene: TRBJ2-7
V gene: TRBV30
clone size: .
CDR3 protein: CAWSIDGSYEQYF
CDR3 DNA: TGTGCCTGGAGTATCGACGGGTCCTACGAGCAGTACTTC

D gene: TRBD1
J gene: TRBJ2-7
V gene: TRBV19
clone size: .
CDR3 protein: CASGWDRESEQYF
CDR3 DNA: TGTGCCAGTGGCTGGGACAGGGAAAGCGAGCAGTACTTC

D gene: TRBD2
J gene: TRBJ2-7
V gene: TRBV4-3
clone size: .
CDR3 protein: CASSQGVASGIVYEQYF
CDR3 DNA: TGCGCCAGCAGCCAAGGGGTAGCTAGCGGGATAGTGTACGAGCAGTACTTC

D gene: .
J gene: TRBJ2-3
V gene: TRBV29-1
clone size: .
CDR3 protein: CSVELGNTDTQYF
CDR3 DNA: TGCAGCGTTGAGCTCGGGAACACAGATACGCAGTATTTT

D gene: .
J gene: TRBJ2-5
V gene: TRBV5-1
clone size: .
CDR3 protein: CASSWTEGETQYF
CDR3 DNA: TGCGCCAGCAGCTGGACCGAGGGTGAGACCCAGTACTTC

D gene: .
J gene: TRBJ1-6
V gene: TRBV4-1
clone size: once
CDR3 protein: CASSLVQGSYNSPLHF
CDR3 DNA: TGCGCCAGCAGCCTCGTACAGGGTTCCTATAATTCACCCCTCCACTTT

D gene: .
J gene: TRBJ2-7
V gene: TRBV30
clone size: .
CDR3 protein: CASEVAGATYEQYF
CDR3 DNA: TGTGCCTCGGAGGTGGCAGGGGCTACCTACGAGCAGTACTTC

D gene: .
J gene: TRBJ1-2
V gene: TRBV18
clone size: .
CDR3 protein: CASSPPPNSTF
CDR3 DNA: TGTGCCAGCTCACCACCGCCCAATTCAACCTTC

D gene: .
J gene: TRBJ2-7
V gene: TRBV5-1
clone size: .
CDR3 protein: CASSPIARDEQYF
CDR3 DNA: TGCGCCAGCAGCCCAATAGCGAGGGACGAGCAGTACTTC

D gene: .
J gene: TRBJ1-2
V gene: TRBV29-1
clone size: .
CDR3 protein: CSVEITGYTF
CDR3 DNA: TGCAGCGTAGAGATAACCGGCTACACCTTC

D gene: TRBD1
J gene: TRBJ1-5
V gene: TRBV5-8
clone size: .
CDR3 protein: CASSLPTGPNQPQHF
CDR3 DNA: TGTGCCAGCAGCTTGCCGACAGGGCCCAATCAGCCCCAGCATTTT

D gene: TRBD2
J gene: TRBJ2-1
V gene: TRBV27
clone size: .
CDR3 protein: CASAFGSGRDWFF
CDR3 DNA: TGTGCCAGCGCCTTCGGTAGCGGGAGGGATTGGTTCTTC

D gene: .
J gene: TRBJ1-3
V gene: TRBV6-5
clone size: .
CDR3 protein: CASSYSGVSGNTIYF
CDR3 DNA: TGTGCCAGCAGTTACTCGGGGGTCTCTGGAAACACCATATATTTT

D gene: TRBD2
J gene: TRBJ2-5
V gene: TRBV6-1
clone size: .
CDR3 protein: CASSDSGSLGETQYF
CDR3 DNA: TGTGCCAGCAGTGACAGCGGGAGTTTGGGAGAGACCCAGTACTTC

D gene: .
J gene: TRBJ2-7
V gene: TRBV21-1
clone size: .
CDR3 protein: CASSKGRATYEQYF
CDR3 DNA: TGTGCCAGCAGCAAAGGACGGGCTACCTACGAGCAGTACTTC

D gene: .
J gene: TRBJ2-5
V gene: TRBV15
clone size: .
CDR3 protein: CATSSPGVSEETQYF
CDR3 DNA: TGTGCCACCAGCTCCCCCGGGGTTTCAGAAGAGACCCAGTACTTC

D gene: TRBD1
J gene: TRBJ1-1
V gene: TRBV5-6
clone size: .
CDR3 protein: CASSRSEYRGRYTEAFF
CDR3 DNA: TGTGCCAGCAGCAGATCTGAATACAGGGGGCGGTACACTGAAGCTTTCTTT

D gene: TRBD2
J gene: TRBJ2-1
V gene: TRBV2
clone size: .
CDR3 protein: CASTESVVAGAYEQFF
CDR3 DNA: TGTGCCAGCACCGAATCGGTAGTAGCGGGAGCCTATGAGCAGTTCTTC

D gene: .
J gene: TRBJ2-7
V gene: TRBV19
clone size: .
CDR3 protein: CASSVTSGTFEQYF
CDR3 DNA: TGTGCCAGTAGTGTTACCTCCGGGACCTTCGAGCAGTACTTC

D gene: TRBD1
J gene: TRBJ1-1
V gene: TRBV4-1
clone size: .
CDR3 protein: CASSQLPGQGMNTEAFF
CDR3 DNA: TGCGCCAGCAGCCAACTCCCGGGACAGGGGATGAACACTGAAGCTTTCTTT

D gene: TRBD2
J gene: TRBJ2-1
V gene: TRBV7-2
clone size: .
CDR3 protein: CASSWTSNEQFF
CDR3 DNA: TGTGCCAGCAGCTGGACTAGCAATGAGCAGTTCTTC

D gene: .
J gene: TRBJ2-5
V gene: TRBV2
clone size: once
CDR3 protein: CAGVTGEQTQYF
CDR3 DNA: TGTGCCGGTGTCACGGGGGAGCAGACCCAGTACTTC

D gene: TRBD2
J gene: TRBJ2-7
V gene: TRBV5-6
clone size: .
CDR3 protein: CASSEIEGSGETYEQYF
CDR3 DNA: TGTGCCAGCAGCGAAATTGAGGGTAGCGGGGAAACCTACGAGCAGTACTTC

D gene: TRBD1
J gene: TRBJ2-7
V gene: TRBV7-9
clone size: .
CDR3 protein: CASSPGTGTYEQYF
CDR3 DNA: TGTGCCAGCAGCCCCGGGACAGGGACCTACGAGCAGTACTTC

D gene: .
J gene: TRBJ1-4
V gene: TRBV4-1
clone size: once
CDR3 protein: CASSQGRGLGQLFF
CDR3 DNA: TGCGCCAGCAGCCAAGGGCGAGGACTTGGGCAACTGTTTTTT

D gene: TRBD2
J gene: TRBJ2-1
V gene: TRBV6-5
clone size: .
CDR3 protein: CASGLALYNEQFF
CDR3 DNA: TGTGCCAGCGGACTAGCGCTCTACAATGAGCAGTTCTTC

D gene: .
J gene: TRBJ1-1
V gene: TRBV14
clone size: .
CDR3 protein: CASSRPQGTDTEAFF
CDR3 DNA: TGTGCCAGCAGCCGACCTCAGGGTACTGACACTGAAGCTTTCTTT